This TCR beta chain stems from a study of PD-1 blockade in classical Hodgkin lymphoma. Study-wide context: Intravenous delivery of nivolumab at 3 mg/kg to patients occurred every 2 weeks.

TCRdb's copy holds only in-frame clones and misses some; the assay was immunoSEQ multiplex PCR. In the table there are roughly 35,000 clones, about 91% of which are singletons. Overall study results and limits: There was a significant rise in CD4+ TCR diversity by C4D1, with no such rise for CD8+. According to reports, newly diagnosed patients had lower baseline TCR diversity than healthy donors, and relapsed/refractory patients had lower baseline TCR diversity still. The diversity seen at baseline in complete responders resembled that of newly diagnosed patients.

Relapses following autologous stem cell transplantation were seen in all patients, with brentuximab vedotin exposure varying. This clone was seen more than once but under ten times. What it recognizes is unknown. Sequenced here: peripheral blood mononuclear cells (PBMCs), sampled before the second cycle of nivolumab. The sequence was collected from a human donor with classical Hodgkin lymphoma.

The CDR3 DNA reads TGTGCCAGCAGCTGCCCCTACGAGCAGTACTTC. Its protein is CASSCPYEQYF. V and J are TRBV21-1 and TRBJ2-7. TRBV21-1 is a known pseudogene. There are 11 residues in the CDR3.